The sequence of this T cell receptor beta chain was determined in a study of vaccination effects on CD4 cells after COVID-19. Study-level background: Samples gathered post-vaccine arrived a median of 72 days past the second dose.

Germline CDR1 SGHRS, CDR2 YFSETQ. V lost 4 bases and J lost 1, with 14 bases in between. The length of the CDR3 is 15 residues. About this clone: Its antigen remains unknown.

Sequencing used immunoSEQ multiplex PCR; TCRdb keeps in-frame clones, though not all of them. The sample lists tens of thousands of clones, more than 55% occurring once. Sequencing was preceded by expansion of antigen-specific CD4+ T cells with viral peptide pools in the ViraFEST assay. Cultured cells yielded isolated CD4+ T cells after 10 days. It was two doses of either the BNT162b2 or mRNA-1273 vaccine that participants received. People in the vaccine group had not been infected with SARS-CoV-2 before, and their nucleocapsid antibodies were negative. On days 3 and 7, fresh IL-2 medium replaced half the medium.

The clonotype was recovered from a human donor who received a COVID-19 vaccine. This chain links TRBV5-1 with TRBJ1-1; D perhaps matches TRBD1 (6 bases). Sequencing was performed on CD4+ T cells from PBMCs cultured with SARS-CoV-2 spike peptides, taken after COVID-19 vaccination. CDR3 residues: CASSKTGTGNTEAFF. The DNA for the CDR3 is TGCGCCAGCAGCAAAACAGGGACGGGGAACACTGAAGCTTTCTTT.